Presented here are 21 T cell receptor beta chains from one specimen sequenced in a study of blood T cell repertoires in COVID-19 (TCRdb year 2020). The library was generated by the immunoSEQ multiplex PCR assay. Not all clones reach the TCRdb copy of this immuneACCESS table, which keeps in-frame sequences only. Checked studies attribute under half of the gap to unresolved V genes and leave the rest unexplained. Present in this sample are fewer than 250,000 clones, roughly 80% of which were seen just once. The top ten clonotypes cover 5% to 7% of the sample. The source material was peripheral blood. These receptors originate from a woman aged 60 to 75 with active or convalescent COVID-19.

The CDR3 region is CASSSGGPYRNEQFF. The CDR3 nucleotides read TGTGCCAGCAGCTCGGGGGGGCCATACCGCAATGAGCAGTTCTTC. J is TRBJ2-1 and V is TRBV7-9; TRBD2 matches at 8 bases. The CDR3 length is 15 residues. Germline-derived CDR1 and CDR2 are SEHNR and FQNEAQ (reference sequence). Trimming removed 4 bases from V and 6 bases from J; junction bases left unmatched: 8.

CDR3 residues: CASTGQQGKETQYF. In DNA form, the CDR3 reads TGTGCCAGCACCGGGCAACAGGGCAAAGAGACCCAGTACTTC. The chain employs TRBV6-5 and TRBJ2-5; TRBD1 is a possible D gene (6 bases). The CDR3 totals 14 residues. Trimming removed 7 bases at V and 3 bases at J, with 15 bases between. Germline assignment: CDR1 MNHEY and CDR2 SVGAGI.

V is TRBV7-6 and J is TRBJ2-5; TRBD1 matches 10 bases. CDR1 and CDR2 from the germline V gene are SGHVS and FNYEAQ. The V and J ends lost 6 bases and 5 bases, in that order; junction bases with no gene match: 3. There are 13 residues in the CDR3. The DNA of the CDR3 is TGTGCCAGCAGTCAGACAGGGGGCGAGACCCAGTACTTC. This translates into CASSQTGGETQYF.

The rearrangement links TRBV10-3 to TRBJ2-2; 10 bases fit TRBD1. The CDR3 loop spans 16 amino acids. The germline CDR1 and CDR2 sequences are ENHRY and SYGVKD. With V trimmed by 10 bases and J by 3 bases, 11 bases remained unmatched. CDR3 sequence reads: CATGLEGTGDTGELFF. The DNA of the CDR3 is TGTGCCACCGGCCTCGAGGGGACAGGGGACACCGGGGAGCTGTTTTTT.

The chain carries TRBV5-1 and TRBJ1-1; no definite D call. CDR1 is SGHRS, CDR2 YFSETQ, per germline. Trimming took off 2 bases at V and 3 bases at J, with 11 bases between the two ends. The CDR3 sequence is 14 residues long. CDR3 residues: CASSFAIRDTEAFF. In DNA form, the CDR3 reads TGCGCCAGCAGCTTCGCCATAAGAGACACTGAAGCTTTCTTT.

The J gene is TRBJ2-2, the V gene TRBV6-2 or TRBV6-3; D uncertain. The V gene's germline CDR1 is MNHEY and CDR2 SVGEGT. This CDR3 contains 15 residues. Trimming pared 2 bases from V and 3 bases from J, leaving 10 bases between. The CDR3 protein is CASSYLTPDTGELFF. As DNA, the CDR3 is TGTGCCAGCAGTTACCTTACCCCGGACACCGGGGAGCTGTTTTTT.

This sequence joins TRBV2 and TRBJ2-5; TRBD1 matches 10 bases. V trimming: 2 bases; J trimming: 5 bases; junction bases outside the gene matches: 5. The CDR3 spans 15 residues. In germline, CDR1 is SNHLY, CDR2 FYNNEI. This CDR3 reads CASSERDRGWETQYF. DNA of the CDR3: TGTGCCAGCAGTGAACGGGACAGGGGATGGGAGACCCAGTACTTC.

CDR3 protein: CASSVRLGTVYGYTF. DNA for the CDR3: TGTGCCAGCAGTGTCCGATTAGGGACAGTTTATGGCTACACCTTC. V and J are TRBV6-4 and TRBJ1-2, with 7 positions matching TRBD1. Germline V CDR1 and CDR2: MRHNA, SNTAGT. With V trimmed by 4 bases and J by 5 bases, 10 bases remained unmatched. The CDR3 extends over 15 amino acids.

The chain uses TRBV15 and TRBJ2-3, with 11 nucleotides matching TRBD2. Trimming removed 1 base from V and 3 bases from J; junction bases left unmatched: 9. The germline CDR1 and CDR2 sequences are LNHNV and YYDKDF (reference sequence). This CDR3 has 18 amino acids. This chain's CDR3 is CATSRGSRSSGRTDTQYF. The CDR3 DNA reads as TGTGCCACCAGCAGAGGGTCTCGGTCTAGCGGGAGGACAGATACGCAGTATTTT.

This clone was observed many times. Other DNA sequences of this sample code for an identical CDR3. The J gene is TRBJ1-6, the V gene TRBV5-4; D is ambiguous. CDR3 length equals 17 residues. V gave up 0 bases and J gave up 1 base, with 11 bases separating them. CDR1 and CDR2 (germline): SGHNT, YYREEE (reference sequence). The chain's CDR3 is CASSLANGGSYNSPLHF. The CDR3, as DNA: TGTGCCAGCAGCTTGGCCAACGGAGGATCCTATAATTCACCCCTCCACTTT.

This clone has a single count. The chain combines TRBV10-3 with TRBJ2-3; 11 bases match TRBD2. J lost 6 bases, V lost 4 bases, and 9 bases had no gene match. Germline lookup yields CDR1 ENHRY and CDR2 SYGVKD. The CDR3 loop spans 16 amino acids. The CDR3 here is CAISGSASGGRDTQYF. CDR3 nucleotide sequence: TGTGCCATCAGTGGGTCGGCTAGCGGGGGGAGGGATACGCAGTATTTT.

This chain connects TRBV3-1 (or the pseudogene TRBV3-2) to TRBJ1-5; no firm D call. This CDR3 comprises 13 residues. With 3 bases removed from V and 5 bases from J, the gap between germline ends came to 8 bases. Germline lookup yields CDR1 LGHDT and CDR2 YNNKEL (reference sequence). This chain's CDR3 is CASSHIGDQPQHF. The CDR3 coding sequence is TGTGCCAGCAGCCATATCGGGGATCAGCCCCAGCATTTT.

The CDR3 bases are TGTGCCAGCAGCTTGGGGTTAAGGACAGGGCGGGAGACCCAGTACTTC. Translating it yields CASSLGLRTGRETQYF. The V call is TRBV28, the J call TRBJ2-5; TRBD1 agrees at 8 bases. The CDR3 covers 16 residues. The germline CDR1 and CDR2 sequences are MDHEN and SYDVKM. Trimming took 6 bases from V and 5 from J; bases not matched to a gene: 14.

The rearrangement uses TRBV7-9 and TRBJ2-1; tentative D call: TRBD2 (5 bases). The CDR3 extends over 15 amino acids. Deletions cut 3 bases from V and 6 bases from J, with 15 bases between. Germline values: CDR1 SEHNR, CDR2 FQNEAQ (reference sequence). The CDR3 DNA follows: TGTGCCAGCAGCTTTCCCGGGGAAATCTTCAATGAGCAGTTCTTC. Its protein product is CASSFPGEIFNEQFF.

This chain joins TRBV10-3 and TRBJ2-5, with TRBD2 as a possible D gene (6 bases). CDR1 is ENHRY, CDR2 SYGVKD, per germline. V shed 9 bases and J shed 7 bases, with 18 bases lying between them. CDR3 length: 13 residues. The CDR3 DNA sequence: TGTGCCATTTCTACGGGACTCTCAGGGACCCAGTACTTC. This encodes CAISTGLSGTQYF.

The rearrangement joins TRBV19 to TRBJ2-2; no clear D gene. Trimming left V 2 bases short and J 4 bases short, with 5 bases between. This CDR3 has 13 residues. The germline CDR1 and CDR2 sequences are LNHDA and SQIVND (reference sequence). CDR3 in amino acids: CASSIQSTGELFF. The DNA for the CDR3 is TGTGCCAGTAGTATACAGTCCACCGGGGAGCTGTTTTTT.

The chain joins TRBV27 to TRBJ1-2; tentatively, D is TRBD1 (5 bases). Trimming pared 8 bases from V and 0 bases from J, leaving 10 bases between. Germline CDR1 MNHEY, CDR2 SMNVEV (reference sequence). The CDR3 loop spans 13 amino acids. This CDR3 is CASADKANYGYTF. For the CDR3, the DNA is TGTGCCAGCGCGGACAAAGCTAACTATGGCTACACCTTC.

The chain couples TRBV3-1 (or the pseudogene TRBV3-2) to TRBJ1-1; no clear D gene. Trimming shortened V by 3 bases and J by 6 bases, and 17 bases separated the two germline ends. The CDR3 runs 15 residues. The germline gives CDR1 LGHDT, CDR2 YNNKEL (reference sequence). The CDR3 nucleotides are TGTGCCAGCAGCCACCCTACAGCCCCAACGGCTGAAGCTTTCTTT. It yields the protein CASSHPTAPTAEAFF.

This rearrangement joins TRBV6-5 to TRBJ1-3; TRBD1 is a possible D gene (6 bases). Germline assignment: CDR1 MNHEY and CDR2 SVGAGI. Trimming took 8 bases from V and 4 from J, leaving 15 bases between them. The CDR3 spans 14 residues. The CDR3 reads CASSVRGAGNTIYF. The DNA of the CDR3 is TGTGCCAGCTCGGTCCGGGGGGCGGGAAACACCATATATTTT.

The chain carries TRBV11-2 and TRBJ2-1, with 12 bases matching TRBD2. This CDR3 region has 14 residues. Germline V CDR1 and CDR2: SGHAT, FQNNGV. V lost 7 bases to trimming and J lost 10 bases; unmatched junction nucleotides: 8. The DNA of the CDR3 is TGTGCCAGCACCAGACTAGCGGGGGTGGGCGAGCAGTTCTTC. The encoded protein is CASTRLAGVGEQFF.

The rearrangement joins TRBV27 to TRBJ2-1; 7 bases align to TRBD1. Germline V gene data show CDR1 as MNHEY and CDR2 as SMNVEV (reference sequence). The V segment lost 5 bases and the J segment 0 bases; nucleotides outside the gene matches: 4. The CDR3 consists of 15 residues. Here the CDR3 DNA reads TGTGCCAGCAGTCCGGACAGGAGCTCCTACAATGAGCAGTTCTTC. This codes for CASSPDRSSYNEQFF.